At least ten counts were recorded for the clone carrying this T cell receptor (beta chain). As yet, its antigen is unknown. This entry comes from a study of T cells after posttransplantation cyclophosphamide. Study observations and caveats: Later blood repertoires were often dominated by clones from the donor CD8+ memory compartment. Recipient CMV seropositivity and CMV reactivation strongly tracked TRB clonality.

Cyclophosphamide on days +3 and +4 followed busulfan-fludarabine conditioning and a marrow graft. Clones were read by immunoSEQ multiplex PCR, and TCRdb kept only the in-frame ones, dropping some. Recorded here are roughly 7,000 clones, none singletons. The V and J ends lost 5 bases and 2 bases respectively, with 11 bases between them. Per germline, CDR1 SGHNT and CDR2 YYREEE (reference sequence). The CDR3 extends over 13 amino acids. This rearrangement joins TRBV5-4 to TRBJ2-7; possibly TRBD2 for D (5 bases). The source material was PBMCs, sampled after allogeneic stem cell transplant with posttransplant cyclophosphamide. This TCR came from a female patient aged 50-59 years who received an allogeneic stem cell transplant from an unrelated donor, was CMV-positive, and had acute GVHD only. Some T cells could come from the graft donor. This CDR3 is CASRPTGTYEQYF. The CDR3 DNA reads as TGTGCCAGCAGACCGACGGGAACCTACGAGCAGTACTTC. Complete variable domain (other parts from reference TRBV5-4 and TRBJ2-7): ETGVTQSPTHLIKTRGQQVTLRCSSQSGHNTVSWYQQALGQGPQFIFQYYREEENGRGNFPPRFSGLQFPNYSSELNVNALELDDSALYLCASRPTGTYEQYFGPGTRLTVT.